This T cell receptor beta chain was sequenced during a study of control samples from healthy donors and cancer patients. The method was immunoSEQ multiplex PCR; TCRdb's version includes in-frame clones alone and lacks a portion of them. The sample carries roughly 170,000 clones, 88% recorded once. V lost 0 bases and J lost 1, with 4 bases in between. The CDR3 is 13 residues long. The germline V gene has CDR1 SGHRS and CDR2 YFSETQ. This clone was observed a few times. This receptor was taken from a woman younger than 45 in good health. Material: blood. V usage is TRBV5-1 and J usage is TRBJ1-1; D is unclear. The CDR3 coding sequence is TGCGCCAGCAGCTTGGCAGGGAACACTGAAGCTTTCTTT. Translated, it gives CASSLAGNTEAFF.